This TCR beta chain was identified during a study of breast tumors, draining lymph nodes, adjacent tissues. One entry per CDR3 protein, called by TCRdb with MiXCR from the multiplex PCR reads. This table holds about 21,000 distinct CDR3 sequences, about 38% found once. Germline assignment: CDR1 GTSNPN and CDR2 SVGIG (reference sequence). The CDR3 has 14 residues. Trimming shortened V by 1 base and J by 7 bases, and 16 bases separated the two germline ends. This clonotype was counted many times. No antigen is known for it. Regarding the study as a whole: Tumors had less TCR diversity than lymph nodes, more than nontumor tissue. Data only fit, rather than demonstrated, lymph node origin of most tumor T cells.

What was sequenced was breast tumor tissue. This TCR was sampled from a female donor with breast cancer. Some clones in this sample may be carry-over from other donors' samples. This chain links TRBV30 with TRBJ1-2; D not resolved. In nucleotides, the CDR3 is TGTGCCTGGAGTGGGGCGGGTCCTATGTTTGGCTACACCTTC. Translating gives CAWSGAGPMFGYTF.